What follows are 21 T cell receptor beta chains derived from one specimen sequenced in a study of T cell repertoires in cytomegalovirus infection. MiXCR, applied by TCRdb to the reads, yields one record per CDR3 protein. This table has around 500,000 distinct CDR3 sequences, 42% appearing once. Their specific antigens are unknown. Sequenced here: cultured PBMCs, sampled from culture after CMV antigen stimulation. The receptors stem from a human donor in good health (CMV status not recorded). Some clones in this sample may be carry-over from other donors' samples.

The chain couples TRBV28 to TRBJ1-1; D call uncertain. The V and J ends lost 5 bases and 5 bases respectively, with 12 bases between them. Germline lookup yields CDR1 MDHEN and CDR2 SYDVKM. The CDR3 runs to 13 residues. The CDR3 sequence: CASSEWAGTEAFF. In DNA, the CDR3 is TGTGCCAGCAGTGAATGGGCTGGGACTGAAGCTTTCTTT.

This clonotype was found a few times. One end of the junction varies from germline; a read error may be responsible. This chain links TRBV7-2 with TRBJ2-7; D is uncertain. Per germline, CDR1 SGHTA and CDR2 FQGNSA. The CDR3 runs to 11 residues. This CDR3 reads CASSSAYGQYF. The CDR3 DNA is TGTGCCAGCAGCTCGGCCTACGGGCAGTACTTC.

The chain employs TRBV5-6 and TRBJ2-7; 7 nucleotides agree with TRBD2. In germline, CDR1 is SGHDT, CDR2 YYEEEE. CDR3 size: 15 residues. V gave up 4 bases and J gave up 4 bases; unmatched junction bases: 11. This CDR3 is CASSVLAAADYEQYF. CDR3 nucleotide sequence: TGTGCCAGCAGCGTGCTAGCGGCAGCAGATTACGAGCAGTACTTC.

For this clonotype: The conserved final phenylalanine or tryptophan is absent from the CDR3, which likely points to a read error. The chain joins TRBV6-5 to TRBJ1-1, with 7 nucleotides matching TRBD1. Unmatched junction bases numbered 8, after V lost 7 bases and J lost 0 bases. This CDR3 is 15 amino acids long. The V gene's germline CDR1 is MNHEY and CDR2 SVGAGI. The CDR3 DNA follows: TGTGCCAGCACCTTAACAACAGGGGTGAACACTGAAGCTTTCGTT. Its protein is CASTLTTGVNTEAFV.

This chain connects TRBV2 to TRBJ1-2; D is unclear. The germline V gene has CDR1 SNHLY and CDR2 FYNNEI. The CDR3 contains 15 residues. Trimming cost V 6 bases and J 7 bases, with 21 bases left between them. CDR3 coding DNA: TGTGCCAGCAGCGATACGGCACGGGCGGACTGTGGCTACACCTTC. Protein product: CASSDTARADCGYTF.

Only a few counts were recorded for this clonotype. This chain uses TRBV7-8 with TRBJ1-2, with D possibly TRBD1 on 6 matching bases. CDR3 length: 15 amino acids. Germline lookup yields CDR1 SGHVS and CDR2 FQNEAQ. V lost 0 bases to trimming and J lost 2 bases, with 10 bases between them. This chain's CDR3 is CASSLAGGGNYGYTF. The CDR3 nucleotides read TGTGCCAGCAGCTTAGCGGGGGGCGGGAACTATGGCTACACCTTC. Drawing the rest from reference TRBV7-8 and TRBJ1-2, the complete variable domain is GAGVSQSPRYKVAKRGQDVALRCDPISGHVSLFWYQQALGQGPEFLTYFQNEAQLDKSGLPSDRFFAERPEGSVSTLKIQRTQQEDSAVYLCASSLAGGGNYGYTFGSGTRLTVV.

This clonotype was counted a few times. The rearrangement uses TRBV15 and TRBJ2-3; D might be TRBD1 (6 bases). There are 17 residues in the CDR3. With 3 bases removed from V and 5 bases from J, the gap between germline ends came to 21 bases. The germline V gene encodes CDR1 LNHNV and CDR2 YYDKDF (reference sequence). The CDR3 bases are TGTGCCACCAGCAGTGAAAACCAGGGGAATTATAGAGATACGCAGTATTTT. Protein product: CATSSENQGNYRDTQYF.

J is TRBJ2-3 and V is TRBV11-2; D may be TRBD2 (6 bases). Germline-derived CDR1 and CDR2 are SGHAT and FQNNGV. V dropped 4 bases and J dropped 3 bases, with 14 bases sitting between them. CDR3 length: 15 residues. CDR3 nucleotides: TGTGCCAGCAGCTCCCTAGCGAGGTTTACAGATACGCAGTATTTT. Its protein product is CASSSLARFTDTQYF.

This clonotype was observed at least ten times. This chain links TRBV7-2 with TRBJ2-3; D remains ambiguous. V lost 4 bases and J 8 bases, leaving 16 bases between the germline ends. The CDR3 extends over 14 amino acids. The germline gives CDR1 SGHTA, CDR2 FQGNSA. CDR3: CASSSLPGTPTQYF. As DNA, the CDR3 is TGTGCCAGCAGCTCCCTCCCCGGAACGCCTACGCAGTATTTT. Looking up the rest from reference TRBV7-2 and TRBJ2-3 gives the full variable domain: GAGVSQSPSNKVTEKGKDVELRCDPISGHTALYWYRQSLGQGLEFLIYFQGNSAPDKSGLPSDRFSAERTGGSVSTLTIQRTQQEDSAVYLCASSSLPGTPTQYFGPGTRLTVL.

This clonotype was seen more than once but under ten times. This rearrangement joins TRBV6-1 to TRBJ1-5, with no clear D. V shed 8 bases and J shed 7 bases, with 15 bases lying between them. The germline V gene encodes CDR1 MNHNS and CDR2 SASEGT. This CDR3 has 13 residues. This CDR3 is CASLGIGGQPQHF. DNA for the CDR3: TGTGCCAGCTTGGGGATCGGAGGACAGCCCCAGCATTTT.

This chain joins TRBV6-2 or TRBV6-3 and TRBJ2-7; TRBD1 matches at 8 bases. V shed 7 bases, J shed 3 bases, and the junction held 8 bases outside the gene matches. Germline V lookup: CDR1 MNHEY, CDR2 SVGEGT. This CDR3 contains 14 residues. The CDR3: CASNHPGGGYEQYF. Here the CDR3 DNA reads TGTGCCAGCAACCATCCAGGGGGCGGCTACGAGCAGTACTTC.

This clonotype occurred a few times. The chain combines TRBV7-2 with TRBJ2-5; D may be TRBD1 (5 bases). Germline CDR1 and CDR2: SGHTA and FQGNSA. Trimming took 5 bases from V and 5 from J, leaving 9 bases between them. The CDR3 is 12 residues long. This CDR3 reads CASSRQSETQYF. In DNA form, the CDR3 reads TGTGCCAGCAGCCGACAGAGTGAGACCCAGTACTTC.

This clonotype was observed a few times. The V call is TRBV20-1, the J call TRBJ2-3; TRBD2 aligns across 9 bases. Germline V lookup: CDR1 DFQATT, CDR2 SNEGSKA (reference sequence). V gave up 6 bases and J gave up 0 bases; unmatched junction bases: 10. The CDR3 totals 16 residues. DNA for the CDR3: TGCAGTGCCGCTCCCCGTGCGGGGGGGAGCACAGATACGCAGTATTTT. This sequence encodes CSAAPRAGGSTDTQYF.

The chain couples TRBV7-9 to TRBJ2-2; D perhaps matches TRBD2 (6 bases). This CDR3 region has 14 residues. Germline values: CDR1 SEHNR, CDR2 FQNEAQ (reference sequence). Trimming pared 8 bases from V and 3 bases from J, leaving 13 bases between. The CDR3 reads CASSGVVYTGELFF. CDR3 nucleotides: TGTGCCAGCTCGGGGGTTGTTTACACCGGGGAGCTGTTTTTT.

This chain joins TRBV19 and TRBJ1-6; no clear D gene. Germline CDR1 and CDR2: LNHDA and SQIVND (reference sequence). V was shortened by 1 base and J by 0 bases, with 16 bases between the two germline ends. The CDR3 is 19 residues long. Here the CDR3 DNA reads TGTGCCAGTAGTATAGCCCTGGGGAGGCCCGACTCCTATAATTCACCCCTCCACTTT. This codes for CASSIALGRPDSYNSPLHF.

The CDR3 reads CASSFSHGAGELFF. The CDR3, as DNA: TGTGCCAGCAGCTTCAGCCACGGCGCCGGGGAGCTGTTTTTT. The V gene is TRBV7-8, the J gene TRBJ2-2; D is uncertain. This CDR3 has 14 amino acids. Germline assignment: CDR1 SGHVS and CDR2 FQNEAQ. V was clipped by 3 bases and J by 6 bases, with 11 bases between them. The full variable domain, completed using reference TRBV7-8 and TRBJ2-2, is GAGVSQSPRYKVAKRGQDVALRCDPISGHVSLFWYQQALGQGPEFLTYFQNEAQLDKSGLPSDRFFAERPEGSVSTLKIQRTQQEDSAVYLCASSFSHGAGELFFGEGSRLTVL.

The chain couples TRBV4-1 to TRBJ2-3, with 9 bases identical to TRBD1. Germline V gene sequence: CDR1 MGHRA, CDR2 YSYEKL. V trimming: 4 bases; J trimming: 4 bases; junction bases outside the gene matches: 12. This CDR3 comprises 17 residues. CDR3: CASSPYSTGGLADTQYF. The DNA of the CDR3 is TGCGCCAGCAGCCCCTACTCGACAGGGGGTTTAGCAGATACGCAGTATTTT.

This clonotype has a handful of counts. The chain links TRBV12-3 or TRBV12-4 to TRBJ1-5, with TRBD1 matching 8 bases. This CDR3 is 16 amino acids long. Trimming removed 3 bases from V and 1 base from J; junction bases left unmatched: 5. This CDR3 reads CASSFRGQGSNQPQHF. CDR3 sequence (DNA): TGTGCCAGCAGTTTCCGTGGACAGGGAAGCAATCAGCCCCAGCATTTT.

The chain is built from TRBV7-9 and TRBJ1-3; maybe TRBD1 (6 bases). Per germline, CDR1 SEHNR and CDR2 FQNEAQ (reference sequence). CDR3 length: 12 residues. Deletions cut 5 bases from V and 10 bases from J, with 12 bases between. The CDR3 region is CASSRSGETIYF. Written as DNA, the CDR3 is TGTGCCAGCAGCCGCTCAGGGGAAACCATATATTTT.

The chain employs TRBV11-2 and TRBJ2-1; D remains ambiguous. CDR1 and CDR2 (germline): SGHAT, FQNNGV. The CDR3 runs 11 residues. V was trimmed by 5 bases and J by 8 bases, leaving 7 bases between them. The CDR3 sequence is CASSLGYEQFF. The CDR3 DNA sequence: TGTGCCAGCAGCCTAGGGTATGAGCAGTTCTTC.

This clonotype appeared once. The CDR3 reads CASIKAVTSGFKQYF. The CDR3 nucleotides read TGTGCCAGCATCAAGGCCGTGACGAGCGGGTTTAAGCAGTACTTC. The chain joins TRBV6-2 or TRBV6-3 to TRBJ2-7; D is possibly TRBD2 (6 bases). Germline V gene lookup returns CDR1 MNHEY and CDR2 SVGEGT. V was pared by 7 bases and J by 8 bases, with 24 bases between. The CDR3 runs 15 residues.